The T cell receptor beta chain described here comes from a study of OX40 agonist ivuxolimab in advanced cancers. Study outcomes and limitations: Several nonresponders also turned out to have low normalized T-cell clonal expansion.

As regards this clone: Its antigen is still unknown.

With 1 base removed from V and 5 bases from J, the gap between germline ends came to 5 bases. Germline values: CDR1 SGHAT, CDR2 FQNNGV. The CDR3 runs to 12 residues. Sequencing used immunoSEQ multiplex PCR; TCRdb keeps in-frame clones, though not all of them. Found here are roughly 100,000 clones, 85% to 95% of them singletons; the top ten hold around 0.28%. The TCR comes from an adult with an advanced solid tumor such as melanoma, head and neck, liver or kidney cancer. The sequences come from CD4+ or CD8+ T cells sorted from blood, collected in a trial of the OX40 agonist ivuxolimab. The gene calls are TRBV11-2 and TRBJ2-5, with D uncertain. The CDR3 nucleotides read TGTGCCAGCAGCTTAGTTGGTGAGACCCAGTACTTC. Its protein product is CASSLVGETQYF. Full variable domain (outside the CDR3, taken from reference TRBV11-2 and TRBJ2-5): EAGVAQSPRYKIIEKRQSVAFWCNPISGHATLYWYQQILGQGPKLLIQFQNNGVVDDSQLPKDRFSAERLKGVDSTLKIQPAKLEDSAVYLCASSLVGETQYFGPGTRLLVL.